These 24 T cell receptor beta chains were sequenced from one sample in a study of blood T cell repertoires in COVID-19 (dated by TCRdb to the early 2020s). The receptor library was made with the immunoSEQ multiplex PCR assay. TCRdb mirrors the immuneACCESS table, restricted to in-frame sequences. Some clones are absent from its copies; in checked studies, under half trace to an unresolved V gene, and the reason for the others is unknown. This sample comprises about 110,000 clones, approximately 86% of them detected only once. The biggest ten clones account for 4.5% of the sample. Sequencing was performed on peripheral blood. Receptors were obtained from a man in his forties with acute or convalescent COVID-19.

This chain uses TRBV18 with TRBJ2-5; the match to TRBD1 covers 7 bases. The CDR3 loop spans 15 amino acids. Germline V CDR1 and CDR2: KGHSH, LQKENI. V gave up 3 bases and J gave up 2 bases; unmatched junction bases: 6. As DNA, the CDR3 is TGTGCCAGCTCACCGGCCCAGGGGGAGCAAGAGACCCAGTACTTC. The encoded protein is CASSPAQGEQETQYF.

The CDR3: CATTGGLSEKLFF. The CDR3 DNA follows: TGTGCCACCACAGGGGGCCTGAGTGAAAAACTGTTTTTT. The chain uses TRBV18 and TRBJ1-4; 9 bases line up with TRBD1. J was trimmed by 7 bases and V by 10 bases; bases with no gene match: 7. Looked up from germline, CDR1 is KGHSH and CDR2 is LQKENI. This CDR3 spans 13 amino acids.

The V call is TRBV5-4, the J call TRBJ2-2; 7 bases line up with TRBD1. CDR1 SGHNT and CDR2 YYREEE come from the germline V gene (reference sequence). The ends lost 3 bases at V and 7 bases at J; junction bases unmatched: 9. The CDR3 runs 15 residues. The CDR3, as DNA: TGTGCCAGCAGCTCGAACACAGGGGTAAACGGGGAGCTGTTTTTT. Amino acid sequence: CASSSNTGVNGELFF.

The rearrangement uses TRBV2 and TRBJ2-3; 10 bases map to TRBD2. After removal of 6 bases from V and 4 bases from J, the junction contained 7 bases not matched to a gene. The CDR3 extends over 15 amino acids. CDR1 and CDR2 from the germline V gene are SNHLY and FYNNEI. CDR3 region: CASRTLAGVADTQYF. The CDR3 DNA follows: TGTGCCAGCAGGACCCTAGCGGGAGTCGCAGATACGCAGTATTTT.

This rearrangement joins TRBV7-3 to TRBJ2-1, with 13 bases aligning to TRBD2. The junction had 5 bases not matched to a gene; V was cut back by 2 bases and J by 4 bases. Germline values: CDR1 SGHTA, CDR2 FQGTGA. The CDR3 totals 17 residues. In nucleotides, the CDR3 is TGTGCCAGCAGCTTATTGACTAGCGGGGGGCGGTACAATGAGCAGTTCTTC. This sequence encodes CASSLLTSGGRYNEQFF.

This rearrangement joins TRBV6-5 to TRBJ1-2; D is perhaps TRBD1 (6 bases). The CDR3 is 14 residues long. Per the germline V gene, CDR1 is MNHEY and CDR2 is SVGAGI. V lost 9 bases and J 1 base, leaving 15 bases between the germline ends. CDR3 DNA sequence: TGTGCCAGTCTAAAACAGGGTTTTAACTATGGCTACACCTTC. Its translation is CASLKQGFNYGYTF.

CDR3 sequence reads: CASSGELGNSPLHF. The CDR3 nucleotides read TGTGCCAGCAGTGGGGAGTTAGGGAATTCACCCCTCCACTTT. The rearrangement uses TRBV25-1 and TRBJ1-6; D unclear. Germline CDR1 is MGHDK and CDR2 is SYGVNS. Trimming left V 4 bases short and J 7 bases short, with 11 bases between. This CDR3 region has 14 residues.

A single count supports this clone. The genes are TRBV11-2 and TRBJ1-5, with D perhaps TRBD1 (6 bases). This CDR3 contains 14 residues. In germline, CDR1 is SGHAT, CDR2 FQNNGV. V lost 2 bases to trimming and J lost 6 bases, with 11 bases between them. CDR3 in amino acids: CASSLHRAGQPQHF. The CDR3 bases are TGTGCCAGCAGCTTACACAGGGCGGGTCAGCCCCAGCATTTT.

This clone occurred a few times. This sequence joins TRBV30 and TRBJ1-6; the D gene is possibly TRBD1 (6 bases). Between the trimmed V and J ends, which lost 0 bases and 7 bases, there was a span of 16 bases. Germline lookup yields CDR1 GTSNPN and CDR2 SVGIG (reference sequence). The CDR3 sequence is 16 residues long. CDR3 in DNA: TGTGCCTGGAGTGTATCCTCGGGGGGCTGGAATTCACCCCTCCACTTT. This sequence encodes CAWSVSSGGWNSPLHF. Together with reference TRBV30 and TRBJ1-6, the CDR3 gives the full variable domain: SQTIHQWPATLVQPVGSPLSLECTVEGTSNPNLYWYRQAAGRGLQLLFYSVGIGQISSEVPQNLSASRPQDRQFILSSKKLLLSDSGFYLCAWSVSSGGWNSPLHFGNGTRLTVT.

J is TRBJ2-3 and V is TRBV4-1, with TRBD1 matching 9 bases. This CDR3 region has 18 residues. With 3 bases clipped from V and 3 bases from J, the junction kept 13 bases outside the gene matches. CDR1 is MGHRA and CDR2 is YSYEKL in the germline V gene. CDR3 sequence reads: CASSHDLLSDRGTDTQYF. The CDR3 DNA reads TGCGCCAGCAGCCACGACCTCCTCTCAGACAGGGGGACAGATACGCAGTATTTT.

The CDR3 DNA reads as TGTGCCAGCTCACCTAGAAATGGGAGGCACACTGAAGCTTTCTTT. It codes for CASSPRNGRHTEAFF. This chain links TRBV18 with TRBJ1-1; no clear D gene. The CDR3 loop spans 15 amino acids. V was trimmed by 3 bases and J by 3 bases, leaving 14 bases between them. Germline values: CDR1 KGHSH, CDR2 LQKENI. Variable domain in full (rest from reference TRBV18 and TRBJ1-1): NAGVMQNPRHLVRRRGQEARLRCSPMKGHSHVYWYRQLPEEGLKFMVYLQKENIIDESGMPKERFSAEFPKEGPSILRIQQVVRGDSAAYFCASSPRNGRHTEAFFGQGTRLTVV.

The V call is TRBV7-2, the J call TRBJ1-2, with TRBD1 identical over 7 bases. Germline CDR1 and CDR2: SGHTA and FQGNSA. The CDR3 totals 15 residues. The V and J ends lost 4 bases and 4 bases, in that order; junction bases with no gene match: 9. The CDR3 bases are TGTGCCAGCAGCTCCGGGGGGGGACAGCTCTATGGCTACACCTTC. It yields the protein CASSSGGGQLYGYTF.

The rearrangement joins TRBV5-1 to TRBJ1-2, with 9 nucleotides matching TRBD1. J lost 7 bases, V lost 4 bases, and 5 bases had no gene match. The CDR3 covers 13 residues. Germline CDR1 and CDR2: SGHRS and YFSETQ. For the CDR3, the DNA is TGCGCCAGCAGCCCACAGGGGGCGCGTGGCTACACCTTC. It yields the protein CASSPQGARGYTF.

This chain links TRBV19 with TRBJ1-3, with D possibly being TRBD1 (5 bases). V lost 6 bases, J lost 4 bases, and 16 bases lay in between. The CDR3 contains 15 residues. Germline values: CDR1 LNHDA, CDR2 SQIVND (reference sequence). In DNA, the CDR3 is TGTGCCAGTAGCCCCGGCAGGGAGGGCGGAAACACCATATATTTT. Its translation: CASSPGREGGNTIYF.

This clone was counted only a few times. This rearrangement joins TRBV7-9 to TRBJ2-1; maybe TRBD1 (5 bases). This CDR3 is built from 14 residues. The V gene lost 4 bases and the J gene lost 6 bases, with 13 bases spanning the gap. CDR1 and CDR2 from the germline V gene are SEHNR and FQNEAQ (reference sequence). The CDR3 reads CASSSTPGSNEQFF. CDR3 DNA sequence: TGTGCCAGCAGCTCGACTCCAGGGTCCAATGAGCAGTTCTTC. Together with reference TRBV7-9 and TRBJ2-1, the CDR3 gives the full variable domain: DTGVSQNPRHKITKRGQNVTFRCDPISEHNRLYWYRQTLGQGPEFLTYFQNEAQLEKSRLLSDRFSAERPKGSFSTLEIQRTEQGDSAMYLCASSSTPGSNEQFFGPGTRLTVL.

This sequence joins TRBV14 and TRBJ2-3, with a tentative D call TRBD1 (6 bases). The length of the CDR3 is 16 residues. The germline gives CDR1 SGHDN, CDR2 FVKESK. With 5 bases removed from V and 1 base from J, the gap between germline ends came to 16 bases. The CDR3 loop reads CASSYLVGGGTDTQYF. DNA for the CDR3: TGTGCCAGCAGCTATCTAGTAGGGGGAGGCACAGATACGCAGTATTTT. Variable domain in full (rest from reference TRBV14 and TRBJ2-3): EAGVTQFPSHSVIEKGQTVTLRCDPISGHDNLYWYRRVMGKEIKFLLHFVKESKQDESGMPNNRFLAERTGGTYSTLKVQPAELEDSGVYFCASSYLVGGGTDTQYFGPGTRLTVL.

This clone was detected once. The V and J genes are TRBV18 and TRBJ2-3; D is possibly TRBD2 (5 bases). V gave up 6 bases and J gave up 3 bases, with 13 bases separating them. CDR1 KGHSH and CDR2 LQKENI come from the germline V gene. The CDR3 sequence is 14 residues long. CDR3 DNA: TGTGCCAGCTCCGTACTCGGGAAAACAGATACGCAGTATTTT. Its protein product is CASSVLGKTDTQYF.

This chain connects TRBV30 to TRBJ1-2; D not resolved. This CDR3 comprises 17 residues. CDR1 is GTSNPN and CDR2 is SVGIG in the germline V gene (reference sequence). Deletions cut 3 bases from V and 7 bases from J, with 27 bases between. The CDR3 sequence is CAWRRGQIILASGGYTF. The CDR3 bases are TGTGCCTGGAGAAGAGGTCAAATAATTTTAGCCTCTGGTGGCTACACCTTC.

The rearrangement links TRBV10-3 to TRBJ1-1, with 9 bases identical to TRBD1. This CDR3 has 16 residues. The junction had 13 bases not matched to a gene; V was cut back by 7 bases and J by 4 bases. Germline V lookup: CDR1 ENHRY, CDR2 SYGVKD. CDR3: CAIKDTGGAGSTEAFF. CDR3 nucleotide sequence: TGTGCCATCAAGGACACAGGGGGCGCGGGTAGCACTGAAGCTTTCTTT.

The chain combines TRBV18 with TRBJ2-2; no reliable D call. There are 13 residues in the CDR3. V shed 6 bases and J shed 5 bases, with 10 bases lying between them. Germline lookup yields CDR1 KGHSH and CDR2 LQKENI. CDR3 residues: CASSPKWTGELFF. CDR3 DNA sequence: TGTGCCAGCTCCCCTAAGTGGACCGGGGAGCTGTTTTTT.

This clone occurred once. The chain uses TRBV18 and TRBJ1-1; no reliable D call. V was pared by 0 bases and J by 7 bases, with 9 bases between. The CDR3 contains 13 residues. Looked up from germline, CDR1 is KGHSH and CDR2 is LQKENI. CDR3 loop: CASSPPSRLEAFF. CDR3 sequence (DNA): TGTGCCAGCTCACCACCGAGCAGACTTGAAGCTTTCTTT.

This chain uses TRBV2 with TRBJ1-4; D might be TRBD1 (6 bases). This CDR3 is built from 15 residues. Trimming removed 7 bases from V and 8 bases from J, with 20 bases in between. CDR1 is SNHLY and CDR2 is FYNNEI in the germline V gene. In DNA form, the CDR3 reads TGTGCCAGCACCATATCGAGGGGGGGTCGCGAAAAACTGTTTTTT. This translates into CASTISRGGREKLFF.

The J gene is TRBJ1-4, the V gene TRBV14; D remains ambiguous. The CDR3 is made up of 13 amino acids. V was cut by 4 bases and J by 8 bases, with 11 bases left in between. The germline V gene has CDR1 SGHDN and CDR2 FVKESK. CDR3 sequence: CASSPHISEKLFF. For the CDR3, the DNA is TGTGCCAGCAGCCCCCATATTAGCGAAAAACTGTTTTTT.

V is TRBV19 and J is TRBJ1-1; D unclear. V gave up 5 bases and J gave up 5 bases, with 6 bases separating them. Per the germline V gene, CDR1 is LNHDA and CDR2 is SQIVND (reference sequence). There are 11 residues in the CDR3. The CDR3 DNA follows: TGTGCCAGTAGTGTACATACTGAAGCTTTCTTT. Translating gives CASSVHTEAFF.